These T cell receptor beta chains were read from a single sample in a study of OX40 agonist ivuxolimab in advanced cancers. Using immunoSEQ multiplex PCR, the repertoire was profiled, and TCRdb retains in-frame clones only, with some absent. The sample includes around 70,000 clones, roughly 85% seen only once; the top ten take around 6.7%. The specimen comprised CD4+ or CD8+ T cells sorted from blood, sampled in a trial of the OX40 agonist ivuxolimab. Receptors originate from an adult with an advanced solid tumor such as melanoma, head and neck, liver or kidney cancer. Each CDR3 is given with its conserved first and last residue. A D gene is named only where the DNA matches it firmly. Some rows have no size entry. The others give once, few or many, or a class for an expanded clone.

size	D	V	J	DNA	CDR3
once	TRBD1	TRBV5-5	TRBJ1-4	TGTGCCAGCAGCGCGACAGGGGAGAGTGAAAAACTGTTTTTT	CASSATGESEKLFF
.	.	TRBV5-5	TRBJ1-2	TGTGCCAGCAGCCTCCAAGCTAACTATGGCTACACCTTC	CASSLQANYGYTF
once	TRBD2	TRBV5-4	TRBJ2-1	TGTGCCAGCAGCACCCCAGGGAGCGGGGGGGCGGGTGAGCAGTTCTTC	CASSTPGSGGAGEQFF
once	.	TRBV7-2	TRBJ2-3	TGTGCCAGCAGCTTAGCGGCCCAAGATACGCAGTATTTT	CASSLAAQDTQYF
.	TRBD1	TRBV2	TRBJ2-4	TGTGCCAGCAGCCCCGGACAGGGGCGGACCAAAAACATTCAGTACTTC	CASSPGQGRTKNIQYF
.	TRBD1	TRBV7-9	TRBJ2-5	TGTGCCAGCAGCGAGACAGGGGGGTGGGAGACCCAGTACTTC	CASSETGGWETQYF
.	TRBD1	TRBV9	TRBJ1-6	TGTGCCAGCAGTGCGACAGGGCGGGATAATTCACCCCTCCACTTT	CASSATGRDNSPLHF
many	.	TRBV27	TRBJ1-4	TGTGCCAGCAGTTTAACAAGGGTTGGTGAAAAACTGTTTTTT	CASSLTRVGEKLFF
.	TRBD1	TRBV2	TRBJ1-5	TGTGCCAGTGACGACAGGGGCGGACAGCCCCAGCATTTT	CASDDRGGQPQHF
.	.	TRBV9	TRBJ2-7	TGTGCCAGCAGCGTAGGAGAGACCGGAACCTACGAGCAGTACTTC	CASSVGETGTYEQYF
.	.	TRBV28	TRBJ1-1	TGTGCCAGCAGTTTAGTGGGGGTCACTGAAGCTTTCTTT	CASSLVGVTEAFF
.	.	TRBV18	TRBJ2-3	TGTGCCAGCTCACCCCGAGGACCGGAGAATCCAGGAGATACGCAGTATTTT	CASSPRGPENPGDTQYF
.	TRBD2	TRBV27	TRBJ2-1	TGTGCCAGCAGTCCCACCCCCGGGACTAGCGGGAGGGGTAGCTCCTACAATGAGCAGTTCTTC	CASSPTPGTSGRGSSYNEQFF
.	TRBD2	TRBV5-1	TRBJ2-3	TGCGCCAGCAGGGCGGGAGCCTTCACAGATACGCAGTATTTT	CASRAGAFTDTQYF
.	TRBD2	TRBV28	TRBJ2-7	TGTGCCAGCAGTTCCCCCGGACTAGCGGGATACTACGAGCAGTACTTC	CASSSPGLAGYYEQYF
few	.	TRBV28	TRBJ2-3	TGTGCCAGCAGTTCTCCGGCTAGCACAGATACGCAGTATTTT	CASSSPASTDTQYF
.	TRBD2	TRBV7-6	TRBJ2-1	TGTGCCAGCAGCTTGTATGGGGGACTAGCGGGAGGCCTGTACAATGAGCAGTTCTTC	CASSLYGGLAGGLYNEQFF
once	.	TRBV6-5	TRBJ1-1	TGTGCCAGCAGCCTGGGACTCCCCATGAACACTGAAGCTTTCTTT	CASSLGLPMNTEAFF
.	.	TRBV30	TRBJ1-4	TGTGCCTGGAACTTACAGGGACTTGGGGAAAAACTGTTTTTT	CAWNLQGLGEKLFF
.	TRBD1	TRBV5-1	TRBJ2-5	TGCGCCAGCAGCTTATCCGGGACAGGACAAGAGACCCAGTACTTC	CASSLSGTGQETQYF
.	.	TRBV5-4	TRBJ1-5	TGTGCCAGCAGCTTGGGGGGGCAGGGCAATCAGCCCCAGCATTTT	CASSLGGQGNQPQHF
few	TRBD1	TRBV6-5	TRBJ2-7	TGTGCCAGCAGTTATCATGGGACAGGGGGCTACGAGCAGTACTTC	CASSYHGTGGYEQYF
.	.	TRBV11-3	TRBJ2-1	TGTGCCAGCAGCTTAGATCCCGGTTCTGGGCAGTTCTTC	CASSLDPGSGQFF
few	TRBD1	TRBV13	TRBJ2-7	TGTGCCAGCAGCTCCGGGACAGGAATTTACGAGCAGTACTTC	CASSSGTGIYEQYF
.	TRBD1	TRBV28	TRBJ1-1	TGTGCCAGCAGAGAACAGGGACAGGAAGAAGCTTTCTTT	CASREQGQEEAFF
.	TRBD1	TRBV5-6	TRBJ1-1	TGTGCCAGCAGCTTGGCGCACAGGGGGTCCCGTGGGACTGAAGCTTTCTTT	CASSLAHRGSRGTEAFF
few	.	TRBV19	TRBJ1-4	TGTGCCAGTAGGTCGAGCGCCGCAACTAATGAAAAACTGTTTTTT	CASRSSAATNEKLFF
.	.	TRBV27	TRBJ2-6	TGTGCCAGCAGTTTGGCACCCGACTCTGGGGCCAACGTCCTGACTTTC	CASSLAPDSGANVLTF
.	.	TRBV7-2	TRBJ1-4	TGTGCCAGCAGCCCCATGGGGTCGGCTAATGAAAAACTGTTTTTT	CASSPMGSANEKLFF
.	.	TRBV20-1	TRBJ2-7	TGCAGTGCTGGGACTGTCTACGAGCAGTACTTC	CSAGTVYEQYF